Only a few counts were recorded for the clone carrying this T cell receptor (beta chain). Its antigen is as yet unknown. This sample stems from a study of cytomegalovirus exposure and HLA in healthy donors. This CDR3 spans 14 amino acids. The germline V gene encodes CDR1 KGHSH and CDR2 LQKENI. Trimming at V came to 3 bases and at J to 10 bases, leaving 7 bases not matched to a gene. Study-level results: Across HLA loci, a later analysis found differing TCR association rates, with DRB1 most and HLA-C fewest. Association of 15,000 to 20,000 TCR beta sequences with HLA alleles was found at 0.05 false discovery rate in a later analysis.

In the PCR, 60 Vbeta and 13 Jbeta primers were used. This table comes from immunoSEQ multiplex PCR, and its TCRdb copy is limited to in-frame clones, with some not included. The sample has around 130,000 clones, 66% seen once. This receptor was identified in a man between 18 and 29 years old in good health and CMV-seronegative. The specimen was PBMCs. The rearrangement links TRBV18 to TRBJ1-5; 9 nucleotides align to TRBD1. This CDR3 reads CASSPSGTGLPQHF. CDR3 coding DNA: TGTGCCAGCTCACCCTCCGGGACAGGGCTACCCCAGCATTTT.